Listed here are 8 T cell receptor beta chains from one sample, sequenced in a study of control samples from healthy donors and cancer patients. Here immunoSEQ multiplex PCR was the method, and the copy in TCRdb shows in-frame clones only, minus some. Among about 170,000 clones, around 94% were seen once, and the ten largest hold more than 1.1%. Sequenced input: blood. The origin of the receptors is a woman aged 18-29 years in good health.

The chain combines TRBV7-9 with TRBJ1-4; 8 bases match TRBD1. There are 16 residues in the CDR3. The V gene's germline CDR1 is SEHNR and CDR2 FQNEAQ (reference sequence). V lost 4 bases and J lost 0; bases outside the gene matches: 4. The CDR3 is CASSSEDRATNEKLFF. CDR3 bases: TGTGCCAGCAGCTCAGAGGACAGGGCAACTAATGAAAAACTGTTTTTT.

This chain links TRBV7-9 with TRBJ2-5; 9 positions agree with TRBD2. This CDR3 has 16 amino acids. Germline CDR1 SEHNR, CDR2 FQNEAQ (reference sequence). After removal of 5 bases from V and 1 base from J, the junction contained 8 bases not matched to a gene. CDR3 nucleotides: TGTGCCAGCAGCCTAAGACGACTAGCGGTCCAAGAGACCCAGTACTTC. Protein sequence: CASSLRRLAVQETQYF.

The rearrangement joins TRBV7-2 to TRBJ2-2; 9 nucleotides line up with TRBD1. The CDR3 loop spans 14 amino acids. Trimming at V came to 3 bases and at J to 6 bases, leaving 2 bases not matched to a gene. Germline V lookup: CDR1 SGHTA, CDR2 FQGNSA. The CDR3 reads CASSLGQGPGELFF. In DNA form, the CDR3 reads TGTGCCAGCAGCTTGGGACAGGGACCCGGGGAGCTGTTTTTT. Full variable domain (rest looked up from reference TRBV7-2 and TRBJ2-2): GAGVSQSPSNKVTEKGKDVELRCDPISGHTALYWYRQSLGQGLEFLIYFQGNSAPDKSGLPSDRFSAERTGGSVSTLTIQRTQQEDSAVYLCASSLGQGPGELFFGEGSRLTVL.

The rearrangement uses TRBV2 and TRBJ1-1, with 7 bases identical to TRBD1. The V gene's germline CDR1 is SNHLY and CDR2 FYNNEI. The length of the CDR3 is 14 residues. Trimming cost V 9 bases and J 0 bases; bases outside gene matches: 7. The CDR3 region is CASNQGQLNTEAFF. CDR3 DNA sequence: TGTGCCAGTAATCAGGGACAGTTGAACACTGAAGCTTTCTTT.

The gene calls are TRBV11-2 and TRBJ1-2; D perhaps matches TRBD1 (5 bases). CDR3 size: 16 residues. Germline lookup yields CDR1 SGHAT and CDR2 FQNNGV. Between the trimmed V and J ends, which lost 3 bases and 5 bases, there was a span of 19 bases. CDR3 protein: CASSFYMKGESYGYTF. The DNA of the CDR3 is TGTGCCAGCAGCTTCTATATGAAAGGGGAAAGTTATGGCTACACCTTC.

J is TRBJ2-1 and V is TRBV28; D not certain. The CDR3 sequence is 13 residues long. Germline assignment: CDR1 MDHEN and CDR2 SYDVKM. V gave up 6 bases and J gave up 6 bases, with 12 bases separating them. DNA of the CDR3: TGTGCCAGCAGCTCTAACCGAGGCAATGAGCAGTTCTTC. Translation: CASSSNRGNEQFF. The full variable domain, rest sourced from reference TRBV28 and TRBJ2-1, is DVKVTQSSRYLVKRTGEKVFLECVQDMDHENMFWYRQDPGLGLRLIYFSYDVKMKEKGDIPEGYSVSREKKERFSLILESASTNQTSMYLCASSSNRGNEQFFGPGTRLTVL.

The chain employs TRBV11-3 and TRBJ2-5; D is possibly TRBD1 or TRBD2 (6 bases each). V shed 5 bases and J shed 2 bases, with 9 bases lying between them. The CDR3 sequence is 13 residues long. Germline assignment: CDR1 SGHNT and CDR2 YENEEA. In DNA, the CDR3 is TGTGCCAGCAGCCGGGGGCCGCAAGAGACCCAGTACTTC. Its protein product is CASSRGPQETQYF. Full variable domain (missing parts from reference TRBV11-3 and TRBJ2-5): EAGVVQSPRYKIIEKKQPVAFWCNPISGHNTLYWYLQNLGQGPELLIRYENEEAVDDSQLPKDRFSAERLKGVDSTLKIQPAELGDSAVYLCASSRGPQETQYFGPGTRLLVL.

The chain couples TRBV21-1 to TRBJ2-7; TRBD2, the table's D call, was not compared with the DNA. TRBV21-1 is a recognized pseudogene. The CDR3 covers 11 residues. The CDR3 coding sequence is TGTGCCAGCAGCAAAGACAGGCGGGGGTACTTC. Its translation is CASSKDRRGYF.